The following is a TCR beta chain sequence with its context. The antigen it recognizes is unknown. Library preparation employed the immunoSEQ multiplex PCR assay. A mixture of 60 forward primers for TCR Vbeta segments and 13 reverse primers for TCR Jbeta segments was used in the multiplex PCR. Amplification of the CDR3 region of rearranged TCR beta genes was performed with a multiplex PCR assay on genomic DNA. The amplified TCR beta libraries were sequenced on the Illumina HiSeq System as 87-base-pair reads. From the authors' description of their analysis: A later analysis counted approximately 76 million unique TCR beta chains across the 670 or so repertoires, and some 12 million of these chains were shared by at least two donors. To remove PCR and sequencing errors, raw reads were error-corrected and collapsed into unique sequences using a nearest-neighbor algorithm that merged closely related sequences. To assign V, D and J gene segments, CDR3 sequences were aligned to IMGT reference sequences. For a sequence to be retained, at least a six-nucleotide match to both a V gene segment and a J gene segment was required. Rearrangements were classified as productive when the CDR3 lacked stop codons and remained in frame with V and J, and all other rearrangements were classified as non-productive. CDR3 was defined by IMGT convention, running from the second conserved V-encoded cysteine to the conserved J-encoded phenylalanine. Sequences without an unambiguous match to a single V gene segment were excluded from the earlier analysis of 587 of the donors. An earlier analysis of 587 of the donors called V segments functional above 56.7% productive rearrangements and segregating when the between-donor standard deviation exceeded 5%. A statistical classification framework was built for diagnosing cytomegalovirus status from the catalog of TCR beta chain sequences. In a later analysis, TCR nucleotide sequences were compared against IMGT/GENE-DB human TR gene sequences so that V and J genes could be assigned. Using the TCRdist pipeline, a later analysis assigned CDR3 sequences along with most-parsimonious VDJ recombination scenarios. In a later analysis, every TCR beta chain was defined by the combination of its CDR3 amino acid sequence and its V-gene family, and reads without a unique V-gene family were dropped. As a way to deal with suspected cross-contamination and a sequencing artifact, a later analysis dropped nearly 600 nucleotide sequences that were highly shared and had low generation probability. In a later analysis, a clonal expansion index for each public chain was calculated from normalized within-repertoire ranks of inferred template counts. Generation probabilities in a later analysis came from a VDJ recombination model fitted to out-of-frame rearrangements, and those results were checked against IGoR. In a later analysis, TCR-TCR, TCR-HLA and TCR-CMV co-occurrence was scored with hypergeometric tests, and a repertoire-size bias correction was applied to TCR pairs. In a later analysis, false discovery rates were estimated by permuting HLA or CMV assignments 20 times. In a later analysis, co-occurring TCRs were grouped using DBSCAN, and TCRdist sequence similarity was added for clustering within HLA-allele-positive subsets. Repertoires with fewer than 30,000 or more than 120,000 public chains were left out of co-occurrence clustering, as were five repertoires with anomalous nucleotide sharing. Entries here come from immuneACCESS through TCRdb and include only in-frame sequences with V and J called. Some clones fail to appear in such tables; in the studies checked, an unresolved V gene covers under half of the shortfall, and the cause of the remainder is unknown. From that table come the V and J calls and clone size; the DNA was used to work out D and trimming. The table for this sample records 150,000 to 200,000 clones. Jointly, the top ten make up roughly 1.9% of the sample.

The cohort consisted of 600 to 750 healthy bone marrow donors. All cohort members were sampled while nominally healthy, although unrecorded immune exposures were likely present. The donor was CMV seronegative and was included in the group of hundreds of seronegative cohort members. A peripheral blood sample was collected from each donor, and TCR beta sequencing was performed on peripheral blood mononuclear cells. The Qiagen DNeasy Blood Extraction Kit was used to extract genomic DNA from the blood cell samples. These data originate in a study of cytomegalovirus exposure and HLA in healthy donors (dated by TCRdb to 2015 to 2018). Describing the broader study: An earlier analysis of about 560 of the donors reported approximately 300 Gb of sequence data and roughly 120 million unique TCR beta sequences obtained from about 179 million T cells. Roughly five DR-DQ haplotypes were handled as single units for association and clustering, since linkage in the cohort was strong. Across approximately 400 genotyped donors of the cohort, an average of roughly 250,000 unique TCR beta nucleotide sequences per donor were sequenced, and roughly a sixth of those sequences were non-productive. Rather than using new phenotypic data, the later analysis identified candidate immune exposures from TCR beta sequences and from how often those sequences occurred across donors. About 300 gigabases of sequencing data and roughly 81 million unique TCR sequences made up an early release that covered over 550 HLA-typed donors. A later analysis re-examined previously published TCR beta repertoires from over 500 donors and added high-resolution HLA genotyping to investigate patterns of TCR occurrence. The number of typed donors differed by locus: roughly 629-640 for A, B, C, DRB1 and DQB1; 500 to 550 for DQA1; about 600 for DPA1; and about 450 for DPB1. Alongside the repertoire data, information on donor age, sex, ethnicity and CMV serostatus was compiled. Among the approximately 400 genotyped donors, around 81% belonged to the genetic ancestry cluster associated with self-reported Caucasian donors. The study combined high-throughput TCR immunosequencing, statistical association of individual TCRs with disease status, and machine learning to predict cytomegalovirus infection status. Genome-wide SNP genotypes for about three fifths of the roughly 700 donors were used in a later genetic analysis, which treated that subset as a discovery cohort. Besides the first cohort of hundreds of subjects, a separate validation cohort made up of about 120 different subjects was used. Class I and class II HLA loci were covered by the typing at four-digit resolution. Every discovery cohort repertoire had been produced on one sequencing platform. To decide whether each TCR beta V gene segment behaved as functional or pseudogenic, an earlier analysis of some 600 of the donors relied on high-throughput TCR beta sequencing. Using immunosequencing, the study profiled T cell repertoires from around 680 subjects and related those repertoires to cytomegalovirus serostatus. The study aimed to test whether signatures of past pathogen exposure could be identified by cataloging public T cell receptors.

On the study overall, not on this receptor specifically: Presence/absence analyses assumed roughly uniform sequencing depth across donors, an assumption that may not hold. In an earlier analysis of around 500 of the donors, most TCR beta V segments appeared in productive rearrangements about 87% or about 30% of the time, broadly matching IMGT annotations. The 87-base-pair reads could not distinguish some IMGT-functional V segments, including TRBV6-2 and TRBV6-3, so those segments were excluded. Cytomegalovirus status was reported to be diagnosed by the classifier with high specificity and sensitivity in both the original and validation cohorts. A cluster of highly shared sequence variants was judged likely to be a technical artifact of the sequencing pipeline. An association between a missense DCLRE1C variant and V-gene and J-gene trimming of TCR beta chains was found in a later genetic analysis and replicated in an independent cohort. Strong co-occurrence of HLA alleles, especially DR and DQ, made assigning TCR associations to individual alleles difficult. In a later analysis, the rate of TCR association differed among HLA loci, with DRB1 alleles having the most associated TCRs and HLA-C alleles having the fewest. The cohort was sequenced for TCR beta chains only, and without alpha or paired-chain data the features that could be detected were limited. Linkage disequilibrium might explain the correlated functional status among segregating V segments, but an unknown experimental factor could not be excluded. Because HLA typing was unavailable for some donors at each locus, only the typed subset was used in association tests. According to a later genetic analysis, donors in an Asian-associated ancestry cluster had fewer N-insertions in productive TCRs than the approximately 650-donor mean. The study listed 164 TCR beta chains as associated with cytomegalovirus. Three of the identified cytomegalovirus-associated TCR beta chains were confirmed in vitro to be specific for cytomegalovirus antigens. It was suggested by the authors that the approach could potentially be generalized to other disease states and immunological phenotypes. Compared with equally common non-associated chains, HLA-associated TCR beta chains in a later analysis were more clonally expanded and had lower generation probabilities. A further reported finding was that TCR beta sequences accurately predicted the HLA-A and HLA-B alleles for most subjects in the first cohort. According to a later analysis, most CMV-associated TCR beta chains appeared to be HLA-restricted, and the HLA associations seemed to be driven largely by CMV exposure. Because counts were too low, under 20 rarely observed V segments, including chromosome 9 orphons, were left out of the earlier analysis of about 620 of the donors. The only immune exposure information available for the cohort was CMV serostatus. In a later analysis, several top co-occurrence clusters were reported to appear linked to parvovirus B19, influenza, CMV and Epstein-Barr virus. At a false discovery rate of 0.05, a later analysis linked fewer than 20,000 TCR beta sequences to specific HLA alleles. Most TCR sequences were observed very rarely across donors, whereas some public TCRs were present in many individuals.

Including the terminal cysteine and phenylalanine, the CDR3 comprises 16 residues. The read is trimmed to its CDR3 DNA, 48 bases read in frame from base 1. The germline V gene sets CDR1 to SGHRS and CDR2 to YFSETQ. A distance of 21 bases separates the germline ends of V and J, which lose 4 bases and 4 bases respectively. The chain couples TRBV5-1 to TRBJ2-7; the D gene identity is not certain. This TCR was recovered from a man aged 30-40 years in good health and CMV-seronegative. The sample was PBMCs. The CDR3 region: CASSHRKAGVVYEQYF. The DNA sequence is as follows: TGCGCCAGCAGCCATCGGAAGGCCGGAGTCGTATACGAGCAGTACTTC.